This T cell receptor (beta chain) was sequenced during a study of shared clonotypes between healthy human individuals (TCRdb year 2020). For context, the study as a whole: The cohort included three men and a couple of women between 18 and 49 years of age. Different laboratories and diverse techniques were used to prepare libraries and sequence TCR repertoires, to increase sequencing depth and limit assay-specific biases. Blood TCR repertoires of a handful of healthy adults were deeply sequenced to estimate repertoire size and the extent of clonotype sharing between individuals. For each donor, CD4 naive and CD4 memory were each given three plates, CD8 naive was given two plates, and CD8 memory was given one plate. Each donor's leukapheresis produced roughly between roughly 0.94 and 9.5 billion PBMCs.

Results and caveats for the whole study, not just this receptor: Because the study included a small number of donors, the genetic and exposure-history diversity represented was limited. Pairwise subsampling led to the expectation that sequencing depth would affect the degree of clonotype sharing among donors. Incomplete sequencing was indicated by rarefaction of sorted-subset datasets, despite the large sequencing depth. Naive subsets generally had larger estimated clonotype richness than memory subsets did. About 5% of naive CD4, around 3.5% of naive CD8, approximately 2% of memory CD4, and less than 0.45% of memory CD8 clonotypes were shared across several donors. Sampling was limited to blood, and TCR repertoires in tissue likely differ from TCR repertoires in blood. Clonotypes shared by all four sorted-subset donors showed higher generation probabilities than non-shared clonotypes.

TCR CDR3 regions were amplified from genomic DNA by multiplex PCR using the deep immunoSEQ assay. For each cell subset, the extracted genomic DNA was distributed evenly across all wells of several immunoSEQ 96-well plates, and each plate served as one replicate. For sorted subsets, 150 to 250 ng of genomic DNA, equivalent to 25,000 to 35,000 T cell genomes, went into each replicate PCR. The purified libraries were quantified using a Qubit 3.0 fluorometer, sized with a Bioanalyzer 2100, and then quantified again using the KAPA Library Quantification kit. Every immunoSEQ 96-well plate was sequenced on a dedicated single-read 150-cycle Illumina NextSeq 550 flow cell. On the authors' methods: Because only junctional sequences without quality scores were contained in the immunoSEQ output, filtering matching that applied to full-length reads could not be performed. To assign V/J genes and CDR3, sequences were annotated using PyIR, a Python wrapper for IgBLAST v1.9, with IMGT germline references. Reads were removed for weak V/J assignments (E-value above 1e-6), missing CDR3, stop codons, out-of-frame junctions, or ambiguous translated residues. V3J clonotypes were defined as sequences sharing an identical inferred V gene, J gene, and CDR3 amino acid sequence. To compute the percentage overlap between repertoires, the number of shared unique clonotypes was divided by the size of the smaller repertoire. Richness of each repertoire was evaluated using RTK rarefaction, the Chao1 estimator, and Recon v2.1 estimates of unobserved clonotypes. OLGA was used to compute generation probabilities for all TCRbeta clonotypes that the gDNA method yielded from a few donors. Here the immuneACCESS table is served through TCRdb, limited to in-frame sequences with V and J called. Missing clones are a known gap in these copies; in checked studies unresolved V genes cover under half, and the rest lacks a known reason. V, J and clone size derive from that table, while D and trimming were established from the DNA sequence. Here the sample has about 2.1 million clones; roughly 91% occur a single time. The top ten constitute around 1.7% of the sample.

CD8 naive samples consisted of CD45RO-negative cells that were positively selected for CCR7, yielding a CD45RA+CCR7+ population without TemRA cells. Donors were healthy HIV-negative adults with no recently reported acute infections or vaccinations. Only Caucasian adults living in Nashville, Tennessee, USA were represented among the donors. Blood was collected by leukapheresis, and PBMCs were isolated by Ficoll-Histopaque density gradient centrifugation and then cryopreserved in liquid nitrogen vapor phase. Analytical flow cytometry was used to check the purity and quantity of every magnetically sorted T cell population. From each sorted fraction, genomic DNA was isolated and quantified by UV absorbance on a Nanodrop 2000c. V is pruned by 3 bases and J by 1 base, leaving 13 bases of the junction without a gene match. As encoded in the germline V gene, CDR1 is MGHRA while CDR2 is YSYEKL. The CDR3 has 18 amino acids, counting the end cysteine and phenylalanine. The only DNA kept is the CDR3, 54 bases in frame from the first base.

Notes on this clone: Its cognate antigen has yet to be identified. There are no base qualities to consult, and no much larger clone falls within one base.

Sequenced: naive CD8+ T cells from PBMCs. According to the study, the label for this sample's cell subset or site signals: CD45RA+CCR7+. The chain is encoded by TRBV4-1 joined to TRBJ1-2; TRBD1 agrees with 8 junctional bases. This TCR was recovered from a man aged 18-30 years in good health. Some clones in this sample may be carry-over from other donors' samples. DNA sequence: TGCGCCAGCAGCCACCCGACCGGGACAGGCCTTCTTAACTATGGCTACACCTTC. Translated, this is CASSHPTGTGLLNYGYTF.